This T cell receptor (beta chain) came from a study of CD8 T cells in ankylosing spondylitis. Whole-study findings and limits: Ankylosing spondylitis blood appeared to be characterized by a TCR beta motif of 7 to 9 highly homologous variants.

The V gene lost 6 bases and the J gene lost 6 bases, with 16 bases spanning the gap. The CDR3 extends over 14 amino acids. The germline V gene encodes CDR1 ENHRY and CDR2 SYGVKD. This clonotype appeared many times. The antigen is undetermined. Making the TCR beta libraries involved quantitative 5'-RACE with molecular barcodes. TCRdb recomputed calls from the 5' RACE reads with MiXCR, one row per CDR3 protein. This sample has under 300,000 distinct CDR3 sequences; around 10% occur once, and the top ten carry 6% to 8.5%. The sequenced material came from blood, either unsorted or a sorted T cell fraction (not recorded which). The chain couples TRBV10-3 to TRBJ2-3, with D perhaps matching TRBD1 (5 bases). This clonotype was obtained from a male donor with ankylosing spondylitis or in good health (not recorded which). The DNA of the CDR3 is TGTGCCATCAGGGGGCGCGTAAAGGCGGATACGCAGTATTTT. It codes for CAIRGRVKADTQYF.